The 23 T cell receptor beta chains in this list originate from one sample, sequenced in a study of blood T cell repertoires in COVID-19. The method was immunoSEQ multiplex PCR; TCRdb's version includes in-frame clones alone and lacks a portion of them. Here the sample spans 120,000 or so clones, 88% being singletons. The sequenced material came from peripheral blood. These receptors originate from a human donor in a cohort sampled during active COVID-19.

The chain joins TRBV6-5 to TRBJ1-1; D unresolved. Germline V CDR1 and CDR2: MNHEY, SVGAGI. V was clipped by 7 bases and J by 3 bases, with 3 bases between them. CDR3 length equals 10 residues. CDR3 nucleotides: TGTGCCAGCACATACACTGAAGCTTTCTTT. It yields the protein CASTYTEAFF.

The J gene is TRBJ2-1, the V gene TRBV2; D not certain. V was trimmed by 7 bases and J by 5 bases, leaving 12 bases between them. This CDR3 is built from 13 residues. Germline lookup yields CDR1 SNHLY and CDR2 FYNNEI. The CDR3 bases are TGTGCCAGCACCGAGCAGGAAAACAATGAGCAGTTCTTC. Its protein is CASTEQENNEQFF.

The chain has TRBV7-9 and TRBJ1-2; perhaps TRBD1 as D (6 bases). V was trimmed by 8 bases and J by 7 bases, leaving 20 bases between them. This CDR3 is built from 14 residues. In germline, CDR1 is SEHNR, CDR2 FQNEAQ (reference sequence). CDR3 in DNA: TGTGCCAGCTCCCTGGCGGGGGGGGCTGTTGGCTACACCTTC. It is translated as CASSLAGGAVGYTF.

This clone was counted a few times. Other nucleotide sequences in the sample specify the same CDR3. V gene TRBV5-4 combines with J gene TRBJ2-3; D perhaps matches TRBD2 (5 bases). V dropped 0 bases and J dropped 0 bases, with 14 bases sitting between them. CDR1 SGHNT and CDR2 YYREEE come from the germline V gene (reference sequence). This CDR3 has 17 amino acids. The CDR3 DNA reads TGTGCCAGCAGCTTGGCCAGCGGCAGGCCTAGCACAGATACGCAGTATTTT. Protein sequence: CASSLASGRPSTDTQYF.

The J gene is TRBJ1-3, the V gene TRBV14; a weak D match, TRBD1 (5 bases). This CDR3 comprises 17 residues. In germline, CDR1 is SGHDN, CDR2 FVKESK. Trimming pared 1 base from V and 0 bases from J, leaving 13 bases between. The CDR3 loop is CASSQGGVFYSGNTIYF. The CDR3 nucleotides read TGTGCCAGCAGCCAAGGGGGCGTTTTCTACTCTGGAAACACCATATATTTT. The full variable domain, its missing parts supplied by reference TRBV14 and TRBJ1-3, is EAGVTQFPSHSVIEKGQTVTLRCDPISGHDNLYWYRRVMGKEIKFLLHFVKESKQDESGMPNNRFLAERTGGTYSTLKVQPAELEDSGVYFCASSQGGVFYSGNTIYFGEGSWLTVV.

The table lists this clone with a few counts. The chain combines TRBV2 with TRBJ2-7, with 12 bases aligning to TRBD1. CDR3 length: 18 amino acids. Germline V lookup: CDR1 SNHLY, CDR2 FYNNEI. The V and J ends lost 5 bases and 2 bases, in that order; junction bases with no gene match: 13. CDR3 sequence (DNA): TGTGCCAGCAGTCACCCCCAGGGCGGGACAGGGGGCCCCTACGAGCAGTACTTC. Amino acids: CASSHPQGGTGGPYEQYF. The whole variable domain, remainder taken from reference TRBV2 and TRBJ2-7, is EPEVTQTPSHQVTQMGQEVILRCVPISNHLYFYWYRQILGQKVEFLVSFYNNEISEKSEIFDDQFSVERPDGSNFTLKIRSTKLEDSAMYFCASSHPQGGTGGPYEQYFGPGTRLTVT.

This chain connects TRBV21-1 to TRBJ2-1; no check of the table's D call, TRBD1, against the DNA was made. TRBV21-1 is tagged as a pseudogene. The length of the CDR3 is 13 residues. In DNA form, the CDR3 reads TGTGCCAGCAGAAACAGGGGGTACAATGAGCAGTTCTTC. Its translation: CASRNRGYNEQFF.

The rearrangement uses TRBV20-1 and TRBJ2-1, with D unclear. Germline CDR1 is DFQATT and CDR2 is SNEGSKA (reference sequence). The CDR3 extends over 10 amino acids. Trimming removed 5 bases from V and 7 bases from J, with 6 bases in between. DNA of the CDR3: TGCAGTGCTCTTGCGAATGAGCAGTTCTTC. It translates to CSALANEQFF.

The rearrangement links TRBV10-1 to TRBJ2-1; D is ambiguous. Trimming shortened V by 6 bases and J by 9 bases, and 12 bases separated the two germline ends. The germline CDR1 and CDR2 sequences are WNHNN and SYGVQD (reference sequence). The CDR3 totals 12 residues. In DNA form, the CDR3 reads TGCGCCAGCAGGTCAAGGTCAGGTGAGCAGTTCTTC. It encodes CASRSRSGEQFF.

The CDR3 region is CASSWTGGVYGYTF. In DNA form, the CDR3 reads TGTGCCAGCAGTTGGACAGGGGGCGTTTATGGCTACACCTTC. The chain employs TRBV28 and TRBJ1-2; 11 bases are a match to TRBD1. The CDR3 totals 14 residues. With V trimmed by 4 bases and J by 5 bases, 3 bases remained unmatched. Germline V CDR1 and CDR2: MDHEN, SYDVKM.

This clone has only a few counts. The CDR3 loop reads CASSVGGRTNEKLFF. The CDR3 region has the DNA TGTGCCAGCAGCGTCGGGGGAAGAACTAATGAAAAACTGTTTTTT. The rearrangement links TRBV9 to TRBJ1-4; a possible D gene is TRBD1 (5 bases). V gave up 2 bases and J gave up 1 base, with 9 bases separating them. The CDR3 loop spans 15 amino acids. CDR1 is SGDLS and CDR2 is YYNGEE in the germline V gene.

The chain's CDR3 is CSAQEGTQPQHF. DNA for the CDR3: TGCAGCGCCCAGGAGGGGACTCAGCCCCAGCATTTT. This sequence joins TRBV29-1 and TRBJ1-5; D is possibly TRBD1 (5 bases). The CDR3 runs 12 residues. Between the trimmed V and J ends, which lost 7 bases and 6 bases, there was a span of 13 bases. CDR1 SQVTM and CDR2 ANQGSEA come from the germline V gene.

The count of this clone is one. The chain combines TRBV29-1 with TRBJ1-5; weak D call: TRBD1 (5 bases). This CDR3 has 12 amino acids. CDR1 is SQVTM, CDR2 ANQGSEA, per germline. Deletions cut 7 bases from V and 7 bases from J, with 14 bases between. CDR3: CSGGGVGQPQHF. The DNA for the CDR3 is TGCAGCGGGGGGGGAGTTGGACAGCCCCAGCATTTT.

The CDR3 sequence is CASSGTGVGYTF. CDR3 nucleotide sequence: TGTGCCAGCAGCGGGACAGGGGTTGGCTACACCTTC. The chain joins TRBV9 to TRBJ1-2; 9 nucleotides agree with TRBD1. CDR1 and CDR2 from the germline V gene are SGDLS and YYNGEE. The CDR3 is 12 amino acids. The ends lost 3 bases at V and 7 bases at J; junction bases unmatched: 1.

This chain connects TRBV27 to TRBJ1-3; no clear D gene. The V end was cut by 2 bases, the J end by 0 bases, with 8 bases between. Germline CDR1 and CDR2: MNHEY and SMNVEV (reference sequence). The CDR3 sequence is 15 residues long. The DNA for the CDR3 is TGTGCCAGCAGTTTAACCAGGTCCTCTGGAAACACCATATATTTT. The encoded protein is CASSLTRSSGNTIYF.

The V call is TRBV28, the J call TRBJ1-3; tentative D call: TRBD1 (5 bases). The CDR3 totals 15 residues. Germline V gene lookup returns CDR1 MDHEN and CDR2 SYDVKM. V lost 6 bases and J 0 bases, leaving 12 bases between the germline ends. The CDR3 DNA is TGTGCCAGCAGACAAAGGGGCCACTCTGGAAACACCATATATTTT. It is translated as CASRQRGHSGNTIYF.

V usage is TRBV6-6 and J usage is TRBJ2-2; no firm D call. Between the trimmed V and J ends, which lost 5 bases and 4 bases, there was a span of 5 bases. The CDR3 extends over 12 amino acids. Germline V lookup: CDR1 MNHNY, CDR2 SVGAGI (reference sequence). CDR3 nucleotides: TGTGCCAGCAGTCATAGCACCGGGGAGCTGTTTTTT. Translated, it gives CASSHSTGELFF.

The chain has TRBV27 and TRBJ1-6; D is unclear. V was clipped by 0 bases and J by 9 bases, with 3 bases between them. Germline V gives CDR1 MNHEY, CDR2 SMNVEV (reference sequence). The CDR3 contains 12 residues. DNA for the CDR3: TGTGCCAGCAGTTTATCGAGTTCACCCCTCCACTTT. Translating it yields CASSLSSSPLHF.

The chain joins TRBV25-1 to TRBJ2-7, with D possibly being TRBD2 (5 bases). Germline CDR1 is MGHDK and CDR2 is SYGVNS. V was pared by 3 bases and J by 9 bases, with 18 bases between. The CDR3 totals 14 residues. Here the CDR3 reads CASSEGLAALSQYF. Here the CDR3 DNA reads TGTGCCAGCAGTGAGGGCCTAGCCGCCTTGTCGCAGTACTTC.

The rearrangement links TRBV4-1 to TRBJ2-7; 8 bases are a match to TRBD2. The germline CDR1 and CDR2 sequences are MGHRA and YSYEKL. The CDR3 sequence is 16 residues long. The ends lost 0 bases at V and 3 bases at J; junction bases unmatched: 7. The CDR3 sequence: CASSQDWPGGSYEQYF. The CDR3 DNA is TGCGCCAGCAGCCAAGACTGGCCGGGAGGGAGCTACGAGCAGTACTTC.

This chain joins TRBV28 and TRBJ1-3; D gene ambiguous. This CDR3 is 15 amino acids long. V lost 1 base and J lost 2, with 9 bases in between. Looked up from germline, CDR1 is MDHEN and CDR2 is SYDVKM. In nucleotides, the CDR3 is TGTGCCAGCAGTTTATTGTTGGCTGCTGGAAACACCATATATTTT. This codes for CASSLLLAAGNTIYF. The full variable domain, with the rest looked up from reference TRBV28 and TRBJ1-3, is DVKVTQSSRYLVKRTGEKVFLECVQDMDHENMFWYRQDPGLGLRLIYFSYDVKMKEKGDIPEGYSVSREKKERFSLILESASTNQTSMYLCASSLLLAAGNTIYFGEGSWLTVV.

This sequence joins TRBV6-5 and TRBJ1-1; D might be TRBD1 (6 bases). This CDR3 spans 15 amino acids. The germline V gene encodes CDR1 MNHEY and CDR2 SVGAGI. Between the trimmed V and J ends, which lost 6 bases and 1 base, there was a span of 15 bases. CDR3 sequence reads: CASRAPGQTNTEAFF. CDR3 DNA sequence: TGTGCCAGCAGGGCACCCGGACAGACGAACACTGAAGCTTTCTTT.

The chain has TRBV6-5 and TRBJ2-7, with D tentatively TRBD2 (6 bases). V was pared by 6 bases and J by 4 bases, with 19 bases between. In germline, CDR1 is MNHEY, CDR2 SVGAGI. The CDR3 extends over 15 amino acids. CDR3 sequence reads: CASRDLAGGFYEQYF. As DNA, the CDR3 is TGTGCCAGCAGGGACCTAGCTGGGGGGTTTTACGAGCAGTACTTC.